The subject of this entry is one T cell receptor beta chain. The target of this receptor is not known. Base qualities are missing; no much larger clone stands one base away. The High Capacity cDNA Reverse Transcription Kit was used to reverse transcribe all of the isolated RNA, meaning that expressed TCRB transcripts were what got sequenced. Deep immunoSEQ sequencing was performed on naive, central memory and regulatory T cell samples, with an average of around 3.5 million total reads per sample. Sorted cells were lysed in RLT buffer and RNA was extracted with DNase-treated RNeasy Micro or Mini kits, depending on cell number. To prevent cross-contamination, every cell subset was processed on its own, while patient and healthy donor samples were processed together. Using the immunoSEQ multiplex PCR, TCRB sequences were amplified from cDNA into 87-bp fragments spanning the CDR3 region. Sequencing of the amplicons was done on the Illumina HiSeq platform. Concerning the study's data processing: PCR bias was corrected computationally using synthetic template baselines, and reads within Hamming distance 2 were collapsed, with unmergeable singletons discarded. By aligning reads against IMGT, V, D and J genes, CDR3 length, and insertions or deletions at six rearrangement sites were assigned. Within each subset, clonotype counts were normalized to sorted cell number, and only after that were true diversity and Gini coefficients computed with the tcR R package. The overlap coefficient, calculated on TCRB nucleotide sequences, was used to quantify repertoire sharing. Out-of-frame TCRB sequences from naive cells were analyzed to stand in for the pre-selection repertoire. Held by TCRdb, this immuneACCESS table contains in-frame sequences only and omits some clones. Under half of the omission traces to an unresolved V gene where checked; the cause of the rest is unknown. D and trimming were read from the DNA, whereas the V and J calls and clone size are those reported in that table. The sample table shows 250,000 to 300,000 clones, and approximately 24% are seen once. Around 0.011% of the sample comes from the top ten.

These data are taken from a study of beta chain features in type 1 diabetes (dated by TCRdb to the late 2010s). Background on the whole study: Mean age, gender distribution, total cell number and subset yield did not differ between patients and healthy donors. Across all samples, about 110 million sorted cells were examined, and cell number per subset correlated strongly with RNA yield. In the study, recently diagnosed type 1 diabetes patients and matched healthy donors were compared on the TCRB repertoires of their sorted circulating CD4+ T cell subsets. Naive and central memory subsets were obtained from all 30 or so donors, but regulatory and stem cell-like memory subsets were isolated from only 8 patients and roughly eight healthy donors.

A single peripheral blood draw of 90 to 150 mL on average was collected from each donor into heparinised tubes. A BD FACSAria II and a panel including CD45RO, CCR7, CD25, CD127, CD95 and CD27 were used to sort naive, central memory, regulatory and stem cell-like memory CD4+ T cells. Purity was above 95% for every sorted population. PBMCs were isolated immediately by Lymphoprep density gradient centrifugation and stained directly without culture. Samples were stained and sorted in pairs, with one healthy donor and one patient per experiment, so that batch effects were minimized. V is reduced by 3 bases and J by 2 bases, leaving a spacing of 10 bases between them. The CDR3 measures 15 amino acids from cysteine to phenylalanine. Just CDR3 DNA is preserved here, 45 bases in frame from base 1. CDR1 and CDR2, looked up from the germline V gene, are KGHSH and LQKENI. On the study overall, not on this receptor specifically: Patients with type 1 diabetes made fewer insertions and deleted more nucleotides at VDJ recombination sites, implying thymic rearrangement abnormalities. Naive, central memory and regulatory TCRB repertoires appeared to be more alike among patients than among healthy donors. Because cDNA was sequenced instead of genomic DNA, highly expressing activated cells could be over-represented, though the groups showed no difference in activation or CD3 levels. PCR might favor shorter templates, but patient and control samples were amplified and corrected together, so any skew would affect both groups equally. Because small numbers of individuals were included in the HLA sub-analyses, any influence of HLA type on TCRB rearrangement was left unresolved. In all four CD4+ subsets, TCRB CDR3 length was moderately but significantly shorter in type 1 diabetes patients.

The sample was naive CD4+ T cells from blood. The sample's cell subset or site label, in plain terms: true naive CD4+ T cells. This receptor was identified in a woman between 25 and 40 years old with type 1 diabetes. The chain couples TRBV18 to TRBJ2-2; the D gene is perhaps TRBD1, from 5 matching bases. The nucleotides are TGTGCCAGCTCACCGAGAGACAGAAACACCGGGGAGCTGTTTTTT. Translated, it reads CASSPRDRNTGELFF.